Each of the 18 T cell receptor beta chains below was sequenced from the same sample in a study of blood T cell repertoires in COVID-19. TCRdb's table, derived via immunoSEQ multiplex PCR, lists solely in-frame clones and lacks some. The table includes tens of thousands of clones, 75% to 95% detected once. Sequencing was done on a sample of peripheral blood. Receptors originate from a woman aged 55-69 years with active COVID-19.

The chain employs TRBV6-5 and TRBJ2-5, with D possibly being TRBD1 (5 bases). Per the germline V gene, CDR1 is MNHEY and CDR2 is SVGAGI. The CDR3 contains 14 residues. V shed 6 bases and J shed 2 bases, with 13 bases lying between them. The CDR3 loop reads CASSLAGLQETQYF. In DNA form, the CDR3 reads TGTGCCAGCAGCCTCGCAGGGTTGCAAGAGACCCAGTACTTC.

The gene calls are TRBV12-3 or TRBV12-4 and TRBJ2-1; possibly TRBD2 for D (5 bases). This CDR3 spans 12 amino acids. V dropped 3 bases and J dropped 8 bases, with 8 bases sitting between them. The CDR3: CASSFGGDEQFF. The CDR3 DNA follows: TGTGCCAGCAGTTTCGGAGGAGATGAGCAGTTCTTC.

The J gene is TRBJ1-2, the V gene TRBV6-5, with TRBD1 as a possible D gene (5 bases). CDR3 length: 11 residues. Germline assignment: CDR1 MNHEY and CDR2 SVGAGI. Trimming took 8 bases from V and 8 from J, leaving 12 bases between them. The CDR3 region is CASGAREGYTF. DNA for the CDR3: TGTGCCAGCGGGGCGCGTGAAGGCTACACCTTC.

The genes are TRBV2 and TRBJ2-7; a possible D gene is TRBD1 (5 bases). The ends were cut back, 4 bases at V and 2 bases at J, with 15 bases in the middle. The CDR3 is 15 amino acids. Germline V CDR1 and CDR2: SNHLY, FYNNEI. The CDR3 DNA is TGTGCCAGCAGTGCAGGGCTAGGTGCAGCCTACGAGCAGTACTTC. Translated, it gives CASSAGLGAAYEQYF.

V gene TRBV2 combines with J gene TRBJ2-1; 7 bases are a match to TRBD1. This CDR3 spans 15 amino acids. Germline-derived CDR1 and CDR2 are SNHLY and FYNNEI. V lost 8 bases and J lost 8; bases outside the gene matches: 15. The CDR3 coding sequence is TGTGCCAGCGCCCGACAGGGAACCAGTTCCGATGAGCAGTTCTTC. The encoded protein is CASARQGTSSDEQFF.

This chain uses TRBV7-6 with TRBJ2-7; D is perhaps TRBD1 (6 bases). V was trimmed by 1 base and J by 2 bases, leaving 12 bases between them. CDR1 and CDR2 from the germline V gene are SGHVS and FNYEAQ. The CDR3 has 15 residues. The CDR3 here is CASSLGPDRTYEQYF. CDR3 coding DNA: TGTGCCAGCAGCTTAGGACCGGACAGAACCTACGAGCAGTACTTC.

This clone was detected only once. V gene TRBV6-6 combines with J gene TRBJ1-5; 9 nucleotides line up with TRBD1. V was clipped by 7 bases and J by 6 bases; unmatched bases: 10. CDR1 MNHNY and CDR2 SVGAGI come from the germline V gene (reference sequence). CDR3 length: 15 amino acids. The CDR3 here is CASTELQGAIQPQHF. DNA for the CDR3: TGTGCCAGCACGGAACTACAGGGGGCGATTCAGCCCCAGCATTTT.

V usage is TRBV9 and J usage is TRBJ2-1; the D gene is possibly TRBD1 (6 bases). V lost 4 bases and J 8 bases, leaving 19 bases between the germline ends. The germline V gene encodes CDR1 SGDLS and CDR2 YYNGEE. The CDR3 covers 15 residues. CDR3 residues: CASSRGATGFDEQFF. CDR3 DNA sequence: TGTGCCAGCAGCCGGGGCGCCACAGGGTTCGATGAGCAGTTCTTC.

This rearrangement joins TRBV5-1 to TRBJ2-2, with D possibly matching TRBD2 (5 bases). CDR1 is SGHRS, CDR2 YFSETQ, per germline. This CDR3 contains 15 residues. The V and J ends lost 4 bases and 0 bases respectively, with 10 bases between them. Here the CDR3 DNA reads TGCGCCAGCAGCCGGGAAAGAACGAACACCGGGGAGCTGTTTTTT. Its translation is CASSRERTNTGELFF.

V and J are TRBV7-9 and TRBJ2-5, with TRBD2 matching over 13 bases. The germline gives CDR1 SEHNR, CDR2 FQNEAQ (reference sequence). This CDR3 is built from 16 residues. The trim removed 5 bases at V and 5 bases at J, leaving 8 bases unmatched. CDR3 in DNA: TGTGCCAGCAGCGACACTAGCGGGAGGGCCTGGGAGACCCAGTACTTC. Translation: CASSDTSGRAWETQYF.

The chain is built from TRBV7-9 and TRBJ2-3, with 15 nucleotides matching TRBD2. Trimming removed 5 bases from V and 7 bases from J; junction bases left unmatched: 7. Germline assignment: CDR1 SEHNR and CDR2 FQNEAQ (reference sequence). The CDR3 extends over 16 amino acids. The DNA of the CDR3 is TGTGCCAGCAGCCTGGGACTAGCGGGAGGATTTAATACGCAGTATTTT. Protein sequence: CASSLGLAGGFNTQYF. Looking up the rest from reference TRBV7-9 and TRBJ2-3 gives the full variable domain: DTGVSQNPRHKITKRGQNVTFRCDPISEHNRLYWYRQTLGQGPEFLTYFQNEAQLEKSRLLSDRFSAERPKGSFSTLEIQRTEQGDSAMYLCASSLGLAGGFNTQYFGPGTRLTVL.

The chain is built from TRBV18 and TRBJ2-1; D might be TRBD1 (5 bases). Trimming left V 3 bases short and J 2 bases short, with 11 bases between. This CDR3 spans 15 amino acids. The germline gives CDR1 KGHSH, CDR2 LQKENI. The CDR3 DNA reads TGTGCCAGCTCACCTCCTGACAGAACCTACAATGAGCAGTTCTTC. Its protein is CASSPPDRTYNEQFF.

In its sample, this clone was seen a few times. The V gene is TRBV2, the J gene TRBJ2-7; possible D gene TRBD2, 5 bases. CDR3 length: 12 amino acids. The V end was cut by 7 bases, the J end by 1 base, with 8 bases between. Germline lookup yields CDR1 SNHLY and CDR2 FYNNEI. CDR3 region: CASIRGSYEQYF. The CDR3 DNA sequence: TGTGCCAGCATTCGGGGTTCCTACGAGCAGTACTTC. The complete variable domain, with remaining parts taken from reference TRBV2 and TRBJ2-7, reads EPEVTQTPSHQVTQMGQEVILRCVPISNHLYFYWYRQILGQKVEFLVSFYNNEISEKSEIFDDQFSVERPDGSNFTLKIRSTKLEDSAMYFCASIRGSYEQYFGPGTRLTVT.

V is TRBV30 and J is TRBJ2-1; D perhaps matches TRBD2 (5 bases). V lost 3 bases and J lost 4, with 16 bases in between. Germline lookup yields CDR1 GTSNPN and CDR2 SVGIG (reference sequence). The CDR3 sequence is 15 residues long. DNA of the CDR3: TGTGCCTGGAGGCTTGGGAGTTGGTCATACAATGAGCAGTTCTTC. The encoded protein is CAWRLGSWSYNEQFF. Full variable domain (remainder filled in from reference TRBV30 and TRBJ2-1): SQTIHQWPATLVQPVGSPLSLECTVEGTSNPNLYWYRQAAGRGLQLLFYSVGIGQISSEVPQNLSASRPQDRQFILSSKKLLLSDSGFYLCAWRLGSWSYNEQFFGPGTRLTVL.

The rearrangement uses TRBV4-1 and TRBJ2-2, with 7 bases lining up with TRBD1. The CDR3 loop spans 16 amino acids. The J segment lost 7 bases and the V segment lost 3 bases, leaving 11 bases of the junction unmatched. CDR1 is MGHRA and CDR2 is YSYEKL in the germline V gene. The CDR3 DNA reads TGCGCCAGCAGCCAGCCCAGCCTACAGGGGAGCGGGGAGCTGTTTTTT. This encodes CASSQPSLQGSGELFF.

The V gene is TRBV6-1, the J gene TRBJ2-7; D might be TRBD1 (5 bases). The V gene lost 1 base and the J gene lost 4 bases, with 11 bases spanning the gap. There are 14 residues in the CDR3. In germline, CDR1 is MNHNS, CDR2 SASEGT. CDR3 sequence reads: CASSEGGPGYEQYF. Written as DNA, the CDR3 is TGTGCCAGCAGTGAAGGGGGCCCCGGGTACGAGCAGTACTTC.

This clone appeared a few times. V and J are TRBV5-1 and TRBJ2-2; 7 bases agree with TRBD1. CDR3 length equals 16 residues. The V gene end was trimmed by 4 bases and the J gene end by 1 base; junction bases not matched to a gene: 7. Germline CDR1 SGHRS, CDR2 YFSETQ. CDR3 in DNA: TGCGCCAGCAGCCCTAGACAGGGTATGAACACCGGGGAGCTGTTTTTT. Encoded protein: CASSPRQGMNTGELFF.

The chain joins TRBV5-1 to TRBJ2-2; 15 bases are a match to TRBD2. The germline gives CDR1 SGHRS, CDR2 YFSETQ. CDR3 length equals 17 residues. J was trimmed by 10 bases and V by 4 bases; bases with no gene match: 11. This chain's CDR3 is CASSRTSGRVLCVELFF. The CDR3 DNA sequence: TGCGCCAGCAGCCGGACTAGCGGGAGGGTGCTGTGTGTGGAGCTGTTTTTT.